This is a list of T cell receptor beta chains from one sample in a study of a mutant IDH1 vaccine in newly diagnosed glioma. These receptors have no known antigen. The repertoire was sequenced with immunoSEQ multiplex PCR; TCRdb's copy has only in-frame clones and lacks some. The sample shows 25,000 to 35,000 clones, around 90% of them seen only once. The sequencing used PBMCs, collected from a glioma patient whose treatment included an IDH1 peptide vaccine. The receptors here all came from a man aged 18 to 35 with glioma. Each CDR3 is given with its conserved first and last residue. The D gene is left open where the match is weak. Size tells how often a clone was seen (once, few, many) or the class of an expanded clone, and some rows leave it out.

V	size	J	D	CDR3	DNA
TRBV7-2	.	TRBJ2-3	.	CASSPNRATDTQYF	TGTGCCAGCAGCCCGAACAGGGCGACAGATACGCAGTATTTT
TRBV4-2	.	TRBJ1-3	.	CASSQVKGSSGNTIYF	TGTGCCAGCAGCCAAGTAAAGGGAAGCTCTGGAAACACCATATATTTT
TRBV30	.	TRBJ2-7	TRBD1	CAWSRTGQGEQYF	TGTGCCTGGAGCCGGACAGGGCAAGGGGAGCAGTACTTC
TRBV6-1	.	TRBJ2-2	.	CASSEGLGETGELFF	TGTGCCAGCAGTGAAGGACTAGGAGAGACCGGGGAGCTGTTTTTT
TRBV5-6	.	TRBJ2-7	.	CASSFGRDEQYF	TGTGCCAGCTCCTTTGGCCGCGACGAGCAGTACTTC
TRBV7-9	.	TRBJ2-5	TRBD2	CASSSTGTSGLYQETQYF	TGTGCCAGCAGCTCAACCGGGACTAGCGGACTTTACCAAGAGACCCAGTACTTC
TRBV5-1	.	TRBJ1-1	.	CASSRSTENTEAFF	TGCGCCAGCAGCCGGTCGACAGAGAACACTGAAGCTTTCTTT
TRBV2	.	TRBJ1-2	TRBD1	CASSERQGAYGYTF	TGTGCCAGCAGTGAAAGACAGGGGGCCTATGGCTACACCTTC
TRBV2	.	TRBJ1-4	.	CASSTQGMINEKLFF	TGTGCCAGCAGTACGCAGGGGATGATTAATGAAAAACTGTTTTTT
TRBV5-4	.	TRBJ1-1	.	CASSLDGLNTEAFF	TGTGCCAGCAGCTTGGACGGCTTGAACACTGAAGCTTTCTTT
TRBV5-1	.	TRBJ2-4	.	CASSLGRGAKNIQYF	TGCGCCAGCAGCTTGGGTAGAGGGGCCAAAAACATTCAGTACTTC
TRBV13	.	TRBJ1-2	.	CASTSPRGLGGYTF	TGTGCCAGCACCTCCCCTCGGGGGTTGGGTGGCTACACCTTC
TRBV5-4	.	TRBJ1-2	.	CASSSAGDYGYTF	TGTGCCAGCAGCTCTGCAGGCGACTATGGCTACACCTTC
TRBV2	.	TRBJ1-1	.	CASSVEGEGTEAFF	TGTGCCAGCAGTGTAGAAGGGGAGGGCACTGAAGCTTTCTTT
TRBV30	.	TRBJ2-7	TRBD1	CAWSVATGVPYEQYF	TGTGCCTGGAGTGTAGCGACAGGGGTCCCCTACGAGCAGTACTTC
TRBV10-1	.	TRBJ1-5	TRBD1	CASSEGQEHGEGGQPQHF	TGCGCCAGCAGTGAGGGACAGGAGCACGGTGAAGGTGGACAGCCCCAGCATTTT
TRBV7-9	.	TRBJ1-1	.	CASSPPGRTMNTEAFF	TGTGCCAGCAGCCCTCCGGGACGAACTATGAACACTGAAGCTTTCTTT
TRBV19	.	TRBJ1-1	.	CASLDGGSGNTEAFF	TGTGCCAGTCTCGATGGGGGCTCGGGGAACACTGAAGCTTTCTTT
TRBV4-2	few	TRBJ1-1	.	CASSQGGRMNTEAFF	TGTGCCAGCAGCCAAGGGGGTAGAATGAACACTGAAGCTTTCTTT
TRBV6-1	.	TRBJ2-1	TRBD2	CASRGLAGGIREQFF	TGTGCCAGCAGGGGACTAGCGGGAGGAATACGTGAGCAGTTCTTC
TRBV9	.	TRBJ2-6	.	CASSVEGFPRANVLTF	TGTGCCAGCAGCGTAGAAGGCTTCCCCCGGGCCAACGTCCTGACTTTC
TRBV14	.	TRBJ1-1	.	CASSPSGGPTEAFF	TGTGCCAGCAGCCCCTCCGGAGGACCCACTGAAGCTTTCTTT
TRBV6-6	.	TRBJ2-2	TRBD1	CASSTDRAISGELFF	TGTGCCAGCAGCACAGACAGGGCGATTTCCGGGGAGCTGTTTTTT
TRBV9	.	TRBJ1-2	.	CASSVDSRTAPGYGYTF	TGTGCCAGCAGCGTAGATAGTCGGACAGCGCCGGGGTATGGCTACACCTTC
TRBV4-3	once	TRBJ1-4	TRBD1	CASSQRTGSGEKLFF	TGCGCCAGCAGCCAGAGGACAGGATCAGGAGAAAAACTGTTTTTT
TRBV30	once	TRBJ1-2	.	CAWSDGNYGYTF	TGTGCCTGGAGTGACGGGAACTATGGCTACACCTTC
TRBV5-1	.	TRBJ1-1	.	CASSLTGDTEAFF	TGCGCCAGCAGCTTGACCGGAGACACTGAAGCTTTCTTT
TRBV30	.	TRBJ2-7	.	CAWTDSYEQYF	TGTGCCTGGACAGACTCCTACGAGCAGTACTTC
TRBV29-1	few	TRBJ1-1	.	CSDGVVGGAGTEAFF	TGCAGCGATGGGGTGGTGGGGGGCGCGGGAACTGAAGCTTTCTTT
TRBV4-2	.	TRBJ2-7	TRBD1	CATGQVEREQYF	TGTGCCACGGGACAGGTCGAGCGCGAGCAGTACTTC
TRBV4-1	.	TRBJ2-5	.	CASSQEIVRAKTQYF	TGCGCCAGCAGCCAAGAAATAGTCAGGGCGAAGACCCAGTACTTC
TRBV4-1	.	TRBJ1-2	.	CASSPRGAYGYTF	TGCGCCAGCAGCCCGAGGGGGGCGTATGGCTACACCTTC
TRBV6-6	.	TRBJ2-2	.	CASSLGTRNTGELFF	TGTGCCAGCAGCCTCGGGACCCGGAACACCGGGGAGCTGTTTTTT
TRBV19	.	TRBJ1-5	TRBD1	CASSNTGGYQPQHF	TGTGCCAGTAGTAACACAGGGGGATATCAGCCCCAGCATTTT
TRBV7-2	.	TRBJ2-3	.	CASSLRRGTDTQYF	TGTGCCAGCAGCTTAAGGAGAGGGACAGATACGCAGTATTTT
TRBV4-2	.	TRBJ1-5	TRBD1	CASSQLNRGGNQPQHF	TGTGCCAGCAGCCAGTTAAACAGGGGAGGCAATCAGCCCCAGCATTTT